This T cell receptor (beta chain) was documented in a study of T cells expressing NK-cell markers. TCRdb reprocessed the 5' RACE reads, with one entry per CDR3 protein and no DNA. This table lists 150,000 to 200,000 distinct CDR3 sequences. CDR3 length: 14 amino acids. In germline, CDR1 is SGHRS, CDR2 YFSETQ. This sequence was found in a woman aged 18-70 years in good health. The chain employs TRBV5-1 and TRBJ2-5; there is no DNA to check the TCRdb D call of TRBD1. The material sequenced was blood T cells: a sorted CD56 or NKG2C T cell subset, CD4+ or CD8+ T cells, or bulk PBMC T cells (not recorded which). CDR3 protein: CASSWGTAGETQYF.